A selection of T cell receptor beta chains follows, all from one sample in a study of cytomegalovirus exposure and HLA in healthy donors. The protocol was immunoSEQ multiplex PCR, while the TCRdb copy is restricted to in-frame clones and leaves out a portion. The sample includes 200,000 or so clones, approximately 80% seen only once; the top ten take less than 3%. Sequencing used PBMCs. All receptors derive from a woman in her 30s in good health and CMV-seronegative. Each CDR3 is given without its conserved first and last residue.

TRBV7-2,TRBJ2-3,ASSSLAGVPDTQY
TRBV6-1,TRBJ1-2,ASRRGIGGYT
TRBV30,TRBJ1-5,AWSPRGHISQPQH
TRBV14,TRBJ2-5,ASSQDRITVETQY
TRBV4-2,TRBJ1-4,ASSQDPGALRANEKLF
TRBV5-6,TRBJ2-7,ASSLTTRRYEQY
TRBV27,TRBJ2-1,ASSSGRGELLVNEQF
TRBV7-2,TRBJ2-7,ASSSRQGLYEQY
TRBV9,TRBJ2-1,ASSVDYGRNNEQF
TRBV6-1,TRBJ2-7,ASSGLAGYYEQY
TRBV15,TRBJ1-5,ATSSSLNQPQH
TRBV27,TRBJ2-7,ASSSRTGGFYEQY
TRBV6-5,TRBJ2-7,ASSSGGSGSYEQY
TRBV11-2,TRBJ2-7,ASSSPGSYEQY
TRBV11-2,TRBJ2-2,ASSARLGGREKMSGELF
TRBV10-1,TRBJ1-1,ASSEGAPNTEAF
TRBV5-1,TRBJ2-3,ASSLGTGGPDTQY
TRBV10-3,TRBJ1-1,AISEQGRTEAF
TRBV4-1,TRBJ1-1,ASSHGDRGTEAF
TRBV10-1,TRBJ2-5,ASSEFGGGGKETQY
TRBV6-1,TRBJ2-2,ASSDVPTYSNTGELF
TRBV19,TRBJ1-2,ASSIQGQGYYGYT
TRBV27,TRBJ2-1,ASSLSGLAGLDEQF
TRBV5-1,TRBJ1-2,ASSLEVRGMHGYT
TRBV7-7,TRBJ2-3,ASSLFGGATDTQY
TRBV6-4,TRBJ2-4,ASSDGPEGQMLAKNIQY
TRBV2,TRBJ2-2,ASSEQTANGGGELF
TRBV29-1,TRBJ2-7,SARGGFSYEQY
TRBV12-5,TRBJ2-1,ASGYSILAGVRDEQF
TRBV7-9,TRBJ1-5,ASSSQDRGLQPQH
TRBV27,TRBJ2-5,ASSLSAGGSKTQY
TRBV9,TRBJ1-2,ASSYYTGDRGPGYT
TRBV9,TRBJ1-1,ASSVEGHNTEAF
TRBV13,TRBJ1-2,ASSYRGVYSDYGYT
TRBV7-8,TRBJ1-1,ASSPAASNTEAF
TRBV9,TRBJ2-1,ASSVSGTSAFNEQF
TRBV4-2,TRBJ2-1,ASSQAGGNEQF
TRBV2,TRBJ1-5,ASSDQGGNQPQH
TRBV2,TRBJ1-1,ASRKIGAEAF
TRBV5-1,TRBJ2-7,ASSSQTSVYSYEQY
TRBV7-3,TRBJ2-3,ASSLWGSTDTQY
TRBV7-7,TRBJ2-3,ASSPRGLAGGRSTDTQY
TRBV7-8,TRBJ1-4,ASSLARASATNEKLF
TRBV2,TRBJ1-6,ATSLGRTGHNSPLH
TRBV16,TRBJ1-1,ASSQWEVRRSGANLEAF
TRBV11-2,TRBJ2-7,ASSLDPGSSYEQY
TRBV5-1,.,ASRPGQASYEQY
TRBV28,TRBJ1-5,ASRRPNQPQH
TRBV13,TRBJ2-1,ASSSTLAGGYNEQF
TRBV19,TRBJ2-5,ASSIATSGGQETQY
TRBV19,TRBJ1-1,ASNPNRGRSTEAF
TRBV19,TRBJ2-1,ASRTPGGSYNEQF
TRBV7-2,TRBJ2-7,ASSLLAIQSYEQY